This T cell receptor beta chain stems from a study of T-cell reconstitution after alpha-beta-depleted transplantation in children. V dropped 0 bases and J dropped 5 bases, with 5 bases sitting between them. The CDR3 spans 13 residues. Germline V gives CDR1 MGHDK, CDR2 SYGVNS. Unique molecular identifiers were incorporated into the prepared TCRbeta library. TCRdb re-derived calls from the PCR reads in MiXCR, one entry per CDR3 protein. This table holds approximately 150,000 distinct CDR3 sequences, about 9% found once. This clonotype was seen a few times. This sequence joins TRBV25-1 and TRBJ2-1; D is unclear. This sequence originates from a female patient between 2 and 15 years old who had a stem cell transplant for congenital amegakaryocytic thrombocytopenia, so the T cells may come from the graft donor. The input for sequencing was PBMCs, mostly from graft donor cells, taken 180 days after TCRalphabeta/CD19-depleted stem cell transplant. CDR3 DNA: TGTGCCAGCAGTGAATACTGGGACAATGAGCAGTTCTTC. It encodes CASSEYWDNEQFF. Based on the CDR3 plus reference TRBV25-1 and TRBJ2-1, the full variable domain is EADIYQTPRYLVIGTGKKITLECSQTMGHDKMYWYQQDPGMELHLIHYSYGVNSTEKGDLSSESTVSRIRTEHFPLTLESARPSHTSQYLCASSEYWDNEQFFGPGTRLTVL.